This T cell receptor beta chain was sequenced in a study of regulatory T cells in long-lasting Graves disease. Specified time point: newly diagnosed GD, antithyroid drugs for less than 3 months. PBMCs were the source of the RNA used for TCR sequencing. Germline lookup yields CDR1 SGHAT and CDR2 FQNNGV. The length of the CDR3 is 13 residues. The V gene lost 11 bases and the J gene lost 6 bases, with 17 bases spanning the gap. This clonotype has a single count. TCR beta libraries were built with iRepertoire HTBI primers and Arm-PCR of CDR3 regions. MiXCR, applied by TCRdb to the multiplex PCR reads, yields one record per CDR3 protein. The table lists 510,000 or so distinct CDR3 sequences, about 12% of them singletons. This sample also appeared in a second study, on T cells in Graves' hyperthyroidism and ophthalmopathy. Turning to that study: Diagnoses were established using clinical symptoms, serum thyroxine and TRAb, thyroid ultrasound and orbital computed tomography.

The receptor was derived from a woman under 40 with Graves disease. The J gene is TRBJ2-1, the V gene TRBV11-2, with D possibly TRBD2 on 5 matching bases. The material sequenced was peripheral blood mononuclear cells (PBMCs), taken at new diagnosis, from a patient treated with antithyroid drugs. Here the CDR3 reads CAGRGSLGNEQFF. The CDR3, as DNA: TGTGCCGGGAGAGGGTCGCTTGGCAATGAGCAGTTCTTC.